The clone carrying this TCR beta chain was detected many times. The data derive from a study of early T cells in non-severe SARS-CoV-2 infection. MiXCR, applied by TCRdb to the 5' RACE reads, yields one record per CDR3 protein. The sample lists 25,000 to 30,000 distinct CDR3 sequences, around 5% occurring once. CDR3 length: 13 residues. V was clipped by 5 bases and J by 4 bases, with 11 bases between them. CDR1 SGHVS and CDR2 FQNEAQ come from the germline V gene. Sequencing was done on a sample of whole blood. The clonotype comes from an adult who was a healthcare worker with PCR-confirmed SARS-CoV-2 infection or an uninfected control (not recorded which). The genes are TRBV7-8 and TRBJ1-1; D may be TRBD1 (6 bases). The CDR3 loop reads CASSLQGGTEAFF. CDR3 bases: TGTGCCAGCAGCCTACAGGGAGGCACTGAAGCTTTCTTT.